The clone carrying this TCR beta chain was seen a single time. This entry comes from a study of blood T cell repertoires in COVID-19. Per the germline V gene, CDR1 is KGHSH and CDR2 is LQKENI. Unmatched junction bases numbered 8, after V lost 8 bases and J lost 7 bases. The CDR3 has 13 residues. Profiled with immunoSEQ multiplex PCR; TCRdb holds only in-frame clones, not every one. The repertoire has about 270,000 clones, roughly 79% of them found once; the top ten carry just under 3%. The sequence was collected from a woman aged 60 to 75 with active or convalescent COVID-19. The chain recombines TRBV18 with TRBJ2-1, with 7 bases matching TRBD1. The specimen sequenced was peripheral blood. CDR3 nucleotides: TGTGCCAGCACAGACAGGGATGAGAATGAGCAGTTCTTC. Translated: CASTDRDENEQFF.